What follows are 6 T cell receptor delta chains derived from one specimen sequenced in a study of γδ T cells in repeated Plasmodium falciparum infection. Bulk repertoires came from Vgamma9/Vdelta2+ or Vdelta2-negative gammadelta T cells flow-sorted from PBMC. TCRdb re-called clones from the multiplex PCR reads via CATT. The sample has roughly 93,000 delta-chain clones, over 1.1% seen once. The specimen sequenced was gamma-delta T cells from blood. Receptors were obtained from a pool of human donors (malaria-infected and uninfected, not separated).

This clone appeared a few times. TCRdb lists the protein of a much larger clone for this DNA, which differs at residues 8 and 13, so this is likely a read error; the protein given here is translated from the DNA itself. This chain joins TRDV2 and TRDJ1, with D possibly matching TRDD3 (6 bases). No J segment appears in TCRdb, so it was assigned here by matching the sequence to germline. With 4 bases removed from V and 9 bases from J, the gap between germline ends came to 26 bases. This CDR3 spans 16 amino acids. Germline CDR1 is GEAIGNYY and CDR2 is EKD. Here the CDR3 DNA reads TGTGCCTGTGAGAAGATGGGGGGTACCCTGAAGGATGAACTCATCTTT. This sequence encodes CACEKMGGTLKDELIF.

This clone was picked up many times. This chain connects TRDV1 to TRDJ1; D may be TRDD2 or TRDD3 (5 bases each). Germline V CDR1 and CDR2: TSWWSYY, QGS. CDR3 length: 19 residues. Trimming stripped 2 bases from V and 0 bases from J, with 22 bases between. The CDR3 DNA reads TGTGCTCTTGGGGAAAGGGGGCGTTTTCCTGGGAGTGACACCGATAAACTCATCTTT. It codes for CALGERGRFPGSDTDKLIF.

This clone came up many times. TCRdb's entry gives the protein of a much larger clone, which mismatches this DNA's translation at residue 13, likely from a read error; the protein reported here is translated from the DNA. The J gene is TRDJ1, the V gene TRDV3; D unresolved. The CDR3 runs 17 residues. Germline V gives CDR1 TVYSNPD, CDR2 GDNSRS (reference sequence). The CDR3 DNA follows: TGTGCCTCTACCTGGTCCCCGTATCGTAGGGAGACCGGTAAACTCATCTTT. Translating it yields CASTWSPYRRETGKLIF.

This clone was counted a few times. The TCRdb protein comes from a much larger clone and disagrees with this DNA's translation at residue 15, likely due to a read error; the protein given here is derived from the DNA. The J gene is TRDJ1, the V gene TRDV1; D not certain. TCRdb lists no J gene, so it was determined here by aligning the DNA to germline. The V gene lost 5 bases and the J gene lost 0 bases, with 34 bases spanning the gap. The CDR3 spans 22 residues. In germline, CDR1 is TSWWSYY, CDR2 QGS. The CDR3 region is CALGLLYSHALAVLRYTDKLIF. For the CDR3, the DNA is TGTGCTCTTGGGCTTTTATACTCACACGCTCTTGCAGTTTTAAGGTACACCGATAAACTCATCTTT.

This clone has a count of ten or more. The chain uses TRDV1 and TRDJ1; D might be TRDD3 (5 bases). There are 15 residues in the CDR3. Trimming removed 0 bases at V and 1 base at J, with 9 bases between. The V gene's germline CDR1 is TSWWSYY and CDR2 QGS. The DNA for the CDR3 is TGTGCTCTTGGGGAACTTGAGGGGGGCACCGATAAACTCATCTTT. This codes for CALGELEGGTDKLIF.

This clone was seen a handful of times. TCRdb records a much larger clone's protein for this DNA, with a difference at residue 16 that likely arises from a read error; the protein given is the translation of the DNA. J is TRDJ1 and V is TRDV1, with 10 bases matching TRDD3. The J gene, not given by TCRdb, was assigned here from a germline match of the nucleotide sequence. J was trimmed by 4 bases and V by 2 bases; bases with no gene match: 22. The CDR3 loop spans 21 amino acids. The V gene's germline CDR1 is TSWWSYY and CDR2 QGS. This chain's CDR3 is CALGEISSSYWGIKYIDKLIF. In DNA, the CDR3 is TGTGCTCTTGGGGAAATCTCTTCTTCCTACTGGGGGATCAAATACATCGATAAACTCATCTTT.